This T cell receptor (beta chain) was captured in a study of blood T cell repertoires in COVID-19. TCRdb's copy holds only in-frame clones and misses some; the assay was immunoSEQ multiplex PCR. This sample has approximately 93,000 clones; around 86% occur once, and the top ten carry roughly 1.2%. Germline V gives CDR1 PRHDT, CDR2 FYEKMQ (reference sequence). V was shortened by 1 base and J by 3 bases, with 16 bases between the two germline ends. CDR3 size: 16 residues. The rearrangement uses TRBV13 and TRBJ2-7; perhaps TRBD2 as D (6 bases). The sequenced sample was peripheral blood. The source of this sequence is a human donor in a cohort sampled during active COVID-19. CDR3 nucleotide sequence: TGTGCCAGCAGCTTAGTCCCGGCGGGATCGTACTACGAGCAGTACTTC. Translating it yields CASSLVPAGSYYEQYF.